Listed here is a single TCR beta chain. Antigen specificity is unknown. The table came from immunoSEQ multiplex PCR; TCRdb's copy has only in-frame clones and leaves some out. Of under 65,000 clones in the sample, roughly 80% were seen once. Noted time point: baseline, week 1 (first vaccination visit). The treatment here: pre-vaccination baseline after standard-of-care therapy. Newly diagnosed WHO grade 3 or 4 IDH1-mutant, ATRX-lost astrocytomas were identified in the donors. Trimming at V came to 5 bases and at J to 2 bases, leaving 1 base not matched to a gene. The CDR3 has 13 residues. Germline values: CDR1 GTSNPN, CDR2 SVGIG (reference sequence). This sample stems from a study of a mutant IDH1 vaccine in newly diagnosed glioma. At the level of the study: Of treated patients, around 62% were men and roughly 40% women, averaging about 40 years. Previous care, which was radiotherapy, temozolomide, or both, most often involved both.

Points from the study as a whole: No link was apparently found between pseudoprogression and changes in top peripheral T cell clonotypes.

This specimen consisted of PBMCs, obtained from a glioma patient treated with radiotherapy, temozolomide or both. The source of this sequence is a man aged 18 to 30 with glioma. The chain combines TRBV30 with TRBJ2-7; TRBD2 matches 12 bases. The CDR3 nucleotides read TGTGCCTGGGGACTAGCGGGACCCTACGAGCAGTACTTC. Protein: CAWGLAGPYEQYF.